This T cell receptor (beta chain) derives from a study of cytomegalovirus exposure and HLA in healthy donors. Germline V gene data show CDR1 as SGHRS and CDR2 as YFSETQ. V was pared by 2 bases and J by 5 bases, with 8 bases between. This CDR3 is built from 13 residues. In the PCR, 60 Vbeta and 13 Jbeta primers were used. In the study's own analysis: In a later analysis, about 9.9 million of some 80 million unique beta chains occurred in at least two donors. Measured with immunoSEQ multiplex PCR; TCRdb has only the in-frame clones, and not every one. The V and J calls and the clone size are those of that table, but D and trimming were determined from the DNA. The sample yields 100,000 to 150,000 clones, around 73% seen once. Whole-study results and caveats: A few CMV-associated chains were confirmed in vitro to be specific for CMV antigens. The study listed roughly 150 cytomegalovirus-associated TCR beta chains. In a later analysis, TCR beta V- and J-gene trimming showed a link to a missense DCLRE1C variant.

As regards this clone: Antigen specificity is unknown.

Sequencing input: PBMCs. The V and J genes are TRBV5-1 and TRBJ2-1; D perhaps matches TRBD1 (5 bases). This clonotype originated in a female donor in good health and CMV-seronegative. CDR3 in DNA: TGCGCCAGCAGCTTAAAAGGGGACAATGAGCAGTTCTTC. It encodes CASSLKGDNEQFF.